The sequence of this TCR beta chain was determined in a study of T cell repertoires in cytomegalovirus infection. About the study: Public TCR beta signatures marked donors with CMV infection and the matching HLA. Regarding the study as a whole: The ex vivo response was dominated by HLA-C-restricted CMV-specific TCR beta clonotypes. The cumulative frequency of public TCR beta families identified carriers of CMV plus the relevant HLA.

V was clipped by 5 bases and J by 7 bases; unmatched bases: 8. This CDR3 contains 13 residues. The germline V gene encodes CDR1 DFQATT and CDR2 SNEGSKA (reference sequence). TCRdb re-called the reads with MiXCR, one entry per CDR3 protein. Counted here are roughly 320,000 distinct CDR3 sequences, approximately 10% occurring once; the ten biggest clones make up around 2.4%. This clonotype was seen ten or more times. Its antigen is still unknown. The J gene is TRBJ1-2, the V gene TRBV20-1, with TRBD1 identical over 9 bases. Sequenced material: PBMCs. This TCR came from a human donor in good health (CMV status not recorded). Some clones in this sample may be carry-over from other donors' samples. Here the CDR3 reads CSASRDRDGGYTF. The CDR3 DNA is TGCAGTGCTTCTAGGGACAGGGACGGTGGCTACACCTTC.